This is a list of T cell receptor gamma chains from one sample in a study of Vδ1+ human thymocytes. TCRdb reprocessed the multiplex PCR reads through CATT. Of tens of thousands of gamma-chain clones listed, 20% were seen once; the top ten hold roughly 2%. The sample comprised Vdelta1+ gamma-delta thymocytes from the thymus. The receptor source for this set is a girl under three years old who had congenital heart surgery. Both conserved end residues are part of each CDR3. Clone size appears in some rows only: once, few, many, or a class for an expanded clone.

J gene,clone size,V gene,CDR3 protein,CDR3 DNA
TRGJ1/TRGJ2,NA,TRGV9,CALWEVTYKKLF,TGTGCCTTGTGGGAGGTGACCTATAAGAAACTCTTT
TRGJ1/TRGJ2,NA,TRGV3,CATWDTYRVDKKLF,TGTGCCACCTGGGACACGTACCGGGTCGATAAGAAACTCTTT
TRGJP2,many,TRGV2,CATWDRNSSDWIKTF,TGTGCCACCTGGGACAGAAATAGTAGTGATTGGATCAAGACGTTT
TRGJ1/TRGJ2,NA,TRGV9,CAPHDSLGKLF,TGTGCCCCGCATGACTCCCTTGGGAAACTCTTT
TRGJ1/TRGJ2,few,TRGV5,CATWDGPDKKLF,TGTGCCACCTGGGACGGACCTGATAAGAAACTCTTT
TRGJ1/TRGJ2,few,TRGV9,CALWTRVYKKLF,TGTGCCTTGTGGACGAGGGTTTATAAGAAACTCTTT
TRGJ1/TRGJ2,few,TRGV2,CATWDEEYKKLF,TGTGCCACCTGGGACGAAGAATATAAGAAACTCTTT
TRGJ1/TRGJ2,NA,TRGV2,CATWDVLGYKKLF,TGTGCCACCTGGGACGTACTAGGCTATAAGAAACTCTTT
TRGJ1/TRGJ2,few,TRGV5,CATWDSAPHYYKKLF,TGTGCCACCTGGGACTCAGCCCCCCATTATTATAAGAAACTCTTT
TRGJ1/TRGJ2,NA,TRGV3,CATWDRRADYKKLF,TGTGCCACCTGGGACAGGCGAGCGGATTATAAGAAACTCTTT
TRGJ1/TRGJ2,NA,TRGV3,CATWDRLPNYYKKLF,TGTGCCACCTGGGACAGGCTGCCGAATTATTATAAGAAACTCTTT
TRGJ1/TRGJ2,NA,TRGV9,CALWESHYKKLF,TGTGCCTTGTGGGAGAGCCATTATAAGAAACTCTTT
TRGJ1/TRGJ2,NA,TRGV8,CATWDRVKPKKLF,TGTGCCACCTGGGATCGGGTTAAACCCAAGAAACTCTTT
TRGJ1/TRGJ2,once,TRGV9,CALWEVIGRYKKLF,TGTGCCTTGTGGGAGGTTATTGGACGGTATAAGAAACTCTTT
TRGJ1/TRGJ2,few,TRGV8,CATWARKLF,TGTGCCACCTGGGCCAGGAAACTCTTT
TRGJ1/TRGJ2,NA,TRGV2,CATWDGRRPYKKLF,TGTGCCACCTGGGACGGGCGCCGTCCGTATAAGAAACTCTTT
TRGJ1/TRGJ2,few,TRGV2,CATWDGPTGYKKLF,TGTGCCACCTGGGACGGGCCGACGGGGTATAAGAAACTCTTT
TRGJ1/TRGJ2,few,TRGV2,CATWDGLAYKKLF,TGTGCCACCTGGGACGGGTTGGCCTATAAGAAACTCTTT
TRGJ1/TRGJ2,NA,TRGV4,CATWVVDYYKKLF,TGTGCCACCTGGGTGGTGGATTATTATAAGAAACTCTTT
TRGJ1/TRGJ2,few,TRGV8,CATWFNKKLF,TGTGCCACCTGGTTTAATAAGAAACTCTTT
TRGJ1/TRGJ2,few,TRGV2,CATWDGLNYKKLF,TGTGCCACCTGGGACGGGCTAAATTATAAGAAACTCTTT
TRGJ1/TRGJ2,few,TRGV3,CATWDRPTNAYKKLF,TGTGCCACCTGGGACAGGCCCACAAACGCATATAAGAAACTCTTT
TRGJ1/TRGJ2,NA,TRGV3,CATWDRLNPYKKLF,TGTGCCACCTGGGACAGGCTCAATCCGTATAAGAAACTCTTT
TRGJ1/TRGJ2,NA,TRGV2,CATWDGRRNYYKKLF,TGTGCCACCTGGGACGGGCGGCGGAATTATTATAAGAAACTCTTT
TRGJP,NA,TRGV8,CATWAPRGELGKKIKVF,TGTGCCACCTGGGCCCCCCGGGGGGAGTTGGGCAAAAAAATCAAGGTATTT
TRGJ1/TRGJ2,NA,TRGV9,CALWEVRRVDYKKLF,TGTGCCTTGTGGGAGGTGCGTAGGGTGGATTATAAGAAACTCTTT
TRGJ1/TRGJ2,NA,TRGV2,CATWEFSYYKKLF,TGTGCCACCTGGGAGTTTTCTTATTATAAGAAACTCTTT
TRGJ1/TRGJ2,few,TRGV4,CATWDEHYYKKLF,TGTGCCACCTGGGATGAACATTATTATAAGAAACTCTTT
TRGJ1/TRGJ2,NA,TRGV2,CATWDGPPSYKKLF,TGTGCCACCTGGGACGGGCCCCCCAGTTATAAGAAACTCTTT
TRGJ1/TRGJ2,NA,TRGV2,CATWDGPTGYKKLF,TGTGCCACCTGGGACGGGCCCACGGGATATAAGAAACTCTTT
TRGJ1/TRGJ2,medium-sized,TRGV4,CATWDGQGYKKLF,TGTGCCACCTGGGATGGGCAGGGTTATAAGAAACTCTTT
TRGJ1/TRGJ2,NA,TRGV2,CATWDGPQLF,TGTGCCACCTGGGACGGGCCGCAACTCTTT
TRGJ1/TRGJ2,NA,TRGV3,CATWDRPRRYKKLF,TGTGCCACCTGGGACAGGCCCAGGAGGTATAAGAAACTCTTT
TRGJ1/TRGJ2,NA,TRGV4,CATWDGPNYNKKLF,TGTGCCACCTGGGATGGGCCGAATTATAATAAGAAACTCTTT
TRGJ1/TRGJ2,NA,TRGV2,CATWDSDEVKILF,TGTGCCACCTGGGACAGCGACGAGGTTAAGATACTCTTT
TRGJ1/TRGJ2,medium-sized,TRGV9,CALWVVSDKKLF,TGTGCCTTGTGGGTTGTTTCTGATAAGAAACTCTTT
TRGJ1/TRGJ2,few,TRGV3,CATWDSSLRYKKLF,TGTGCCACCTGGGACAGCTCTCTTAGGTATAAGAAACTCTTT
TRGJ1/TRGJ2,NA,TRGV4,CATWDRGGKKLF,TGTGCCACCTGGGATCGAGGGGGGAAGAAACTCTTT
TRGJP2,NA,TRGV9,CALWEQNSSDWIKTF,TGTGCCTTGTGGGAGCAAAATAGTAGTGATTGGATCAAGACGTTT
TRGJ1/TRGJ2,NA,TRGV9,CALWEVQHLDKKLF,TGTGCCTTGTGGGAGGTGCAGCATCTGGATAAGAAACTCTTT
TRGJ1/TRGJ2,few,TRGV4,CATPYYKKLF,TGTGCCACCCCCTATTATAAGAAACTCTTT
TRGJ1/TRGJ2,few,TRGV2,CATWDGPPYYKKLF,TGTGCCACCTGGGACGGGCCCCCTTATTATAAGAAACTCTTT
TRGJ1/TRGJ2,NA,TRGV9,CALWEVRTKKLF,TGTGCCTTGTGGGAGGTGCGGACAAAGAAACTCTTT
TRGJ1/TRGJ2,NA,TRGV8,CATWDNLNYYKKLF,TGTGCCACCTGGGATAACCTGAATTATTATAAGAAACTCTTT
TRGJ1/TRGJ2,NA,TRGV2,CATWDREGYYKKLF,TGTGCCACCTGGGACAGGGAGGGCTATTATAAGAAACTCTTT
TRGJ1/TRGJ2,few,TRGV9,CALWEVGYYKKLF,TGTGCCCTGTGGGAGGTTGGTTATTATAAGAAACTCTTT
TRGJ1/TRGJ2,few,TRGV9,CALWETLYYKKLF,TGTGCCTTGTGGGAGACCCTTTATTATAAGAAACTCTTT
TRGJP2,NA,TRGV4,CATWDGPGSDWIKTF,TGTGCCACCTGGGACGGGCCAGGAAGTGATTGGATCAAGACGTTT
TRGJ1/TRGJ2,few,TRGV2,CATWDRYYYKKLF,TGTGCCACCTGGGACAGATATTATTATAAGAAACTCTTC
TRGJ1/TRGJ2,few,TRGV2,CATWDGLSKKLF,TGTGCCACCTGGGACGGGCTGTCTAAGAAACTCTTT
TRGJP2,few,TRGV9,CALWEVHRSDWTKTF,TGTGCCTTGTGGGAGGTGCACCGTAGTGATTGGACCAAGACGTTT
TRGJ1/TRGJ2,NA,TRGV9,CALWSDYKKLF,TGTGCCTTGTGGTCGGATTATAAGAAACTCTTT
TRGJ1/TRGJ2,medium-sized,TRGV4,CATWDGPEKLF,TGTGCCACCTGGGATGGGCCAGAGAAACTCTTT
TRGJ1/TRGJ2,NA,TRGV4,CATWDDGGYKKLF,TGTGCCACCTGGGATGACGGAGGTTATAAGAAACTCTTT
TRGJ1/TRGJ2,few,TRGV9,CALWEVRGEYYKKLF,TGTGCCTTGTGGGAGGTGCGCGGCGAGTATTATAAGAAACTCTTT
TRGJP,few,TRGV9,CALWEVVELGKKIKVF,TGTGCCTTGTGGGAGGTGGTAGAGTTGGGCAAAAAAATCAAGGTATTT
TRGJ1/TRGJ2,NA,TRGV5,CATWDRPYWKLF,TGTGCCACCTGGGACAGGCCGTACTGGAAACTCTTT